This TCR beta chain is from a study of vaccination effects on CD4 cells after COVID-19. Study outcomes and limitations: Late in the post-vaccination period, infection-induced and vaccine-induced clones underwent marked clonal contraction.

Scientists isolated CD4+ T cells after a roughly 10-day culture period ended. Participants were given two doses of BNT162b2 or mRNA-1273 vaccine. Neither prior SARS-CoV-2 infection nor positive nucleocapsid antibodies were present in the vaccine recipients. On both days 3 and 7, half of the culture medium was replaced with IL-2 medium. Germline V gene lookup returns CDR1 LGHNA and CDR2 YSLEER. This CDR3 region has 14 residues. V was trimmed by 0 bases and J by 0 bases, leaving 4 bases between them. As regards this clone: Its matching antigen is unknown.

Sequenced by immunoSEQ multiplex PCR; TCRdb stores in-frame clones only, minus some. The table shows 66,000 or so clones, with around two thirds occurring only once. This TCR came from a human donor who received a COVID-19 vaccine. This chain connects TRBV4-3 to TRBJ2-3; D not certain. The material was CD4+ T cells from PBMCs cultured without peptide, obtained after COVID-19 vaccination. DNA of the CDR3: TGCGCCAGCAGCCAAGATCCCAGCACAGATACGCAGTATTTT. Protein: CASSQDPSTDTQYF.